A single sample is the source of the 18 T cell receptor beta chains below, sequenced in a study of cytomegalovirus exposure and HLA in healthy donors. 60 Vbeta and 13 Jbeta primers were used in PCR. The method was immunoSEQ multiplex PCR; TCRdb's version includes in-frame clones alone and lacks a portion of them. This sample has 100,000 or so clones; about 81% occur once, and the top ten carry 1% to 1.5%. The sequenced sample consisted of PBMCs. Source of these receptors: a man between 25 and 39 years old in good health and CMV-seronegative.

This clone showed up just a few times. The chain uses TRBV7-6 and TRBJ2-1, with 11 nucleotides matching TRBD2. There are 15 residues in the CDR3. J gave up 3 bases and V 3 bases, and 1 base lay outside the gene matches. The germline V gene has CDR1 SGHVS and CDR2 FNYEAQ. CDR3 DNA sequence: TGTGCCAGCAGCTTTAGCGGGGGGGTCTACAATGAGCAGTTCTTC. This codes for CASSFSGGVYNEQFF.

The chain combines TRBV5-1 with TRBJ2-7; D is possibly TRBD1 (6 bases). This CDR3 contains 13 residues. Trimming stripped 6 bases from V and 6 bases from J, with 16 bases between. The germline V gene has CDR1 SGHRS and CDR2 YFSETQ. This CDR3 reads CASTRQEWGEQYF. For the CDR3, the DNA is TGCGCCAGCACCCGACAGGAATGGGGCGAGCAGTACTTC.

V usage is TRBV10-3 and J usage is TRBJ2-1; 10 bases are shared with TRBD2. This CDR3 is built from 17 residues. CDR1 and CDR2 (germline): ENHRY, SYGVKD. J was trimmed by 7 bases and V by 6 bases; bases with no gene match: 15. CDR3 loop: CAIRGNSGRPGENEQFF. As DNA, the CDR3 is TGTGCCATCAGAGGTAATAGCGGGAGGCCCGGGGAGAATGAGCAGTTCTTC.

The rearrangement joins TRBV7-9 to TRBJ1-2; TRBD1 matches at 10 bases. Germline assignment: CDR1 SEHNR and CDR2 FQNEAQ (reference sequence). J lost 4 bases, V lost 1 base, and 6 bases had no gene match. The CDR3 runs 16 residues. The CDR3 region has the DNA TGTGCCAGCAGCTTAGGGGGACAGGGGACCCTCTATGGCTACACCTTC. Amino acid sequence: CASSLGGQGTLYGYTF.

This clone has just one count. This rearrangement joins TRBV7-2 to TRBJ2-7, with TRBD2 as a possible D gene (5 bases). Germline V gene data show CDR1 as SGHTA and CDR2 as FQGNSA. This CDR3 has 11 amino acids. Trimming took 5 bases from V and 4 from J, leaving 6 bases between them. The CDR3 here is CASSPGYEQYF. CDR3 nucleotides: TGTGCCAGCAGCCCGGGGTACGAGCAGTACTTC.

The chain combines TRBV5-1 with TRBJ2-5; D is undetermined. CDR3 length equals 14 residues. From germline, CDR1 is SGHRS and CDR2 YFSETQ. Trimming took 5 bases from V and 2 from J, leaving 13 bases between them. CDR3 bases: TGCGCCAGCAGGCATAGGAGCCCTCAAGAGACCCAGTACTTC. It codes for CASRHRSPQETQYF.

The chain uses TRBV7-6 and TRBJ1-6; D uncertain. The germline V gene encodes CDR1 SGHVS and CDR2 FNYEAQ. Deletions cut 1 base from V and 4 bases from J, with 14 bases between. The CDR3 totals 17 residues. CDR3 residues: CASSLVSSPGYNSPLHF. In nucleotides, the CDR3 is TGTGCCAGCAGCTTAGTATCATCGCCGGGATATAATTCACCCCTCCACTTT.

This chain joins TRBV27 and TRBJ1-2, with 12 positions matching TRBD1. Germline lookup yields CDR1 MNHEY and CDR2 SMNVEV (reference sequence). The CDR3 covers 13 residues. V dropped 2 bases and J dropped 13; count of bases not matched to a gene: 5. The CDR3 DNA is TGTGCCAGCAGTTTAGGGACAGGGGGCTACCGCACCTTC. Protein: CASSLGTGGYRTF.

The chain is built from TRBV5-1 and TRBJ2-3, with D possibly TRBD2 on 6 matching bases. Germline V gene data show CDR1 as SGHRS and CDR2 as YFSETQ. V was clipped by 4 bases and J by 6 bases, with 15 bases between them. This CDR3 comprises 14 residues. The CDR3 here is CASSPTRGADTQYF. The CDR3 region has the DNA TGCGCCAGCAGCCCGACTAGGGGCGCGGATACGCAGTATTTT. The complete variable domain, with remaining parts taken from reference TRBV5-1 and TRBJ2-3, reads KAGVTQTPRYLIKTRGQQVTLSCSPISGHRSVSWYQQTPGQGLQFLFEYFSETQRNKGNFPGRFSGRQFSNSRSEMNVSTLELGDSALYLCASSPTRGADTQYFGPGTRLTVL.

This clone was seen only once. This rearrangement joins TRBV6-1 to TRBJ2-2, with 11 bases lining up with TRBD2. This CDR3 is 14 amino acids long. The germline V gene has CDR1 MNHNS and CDR2 SASEGT. The J segment lost 7 bases and the V segment lost 6 bases, leaving 4 bases of the junction unmatched. The CDR3 loop is CASRVAGGSGELFF. The CDR3 nucleotides read TGTGCCAGCAGAGTAGCGGGGGGGAGCGGGGAGCTGTTTTTT.

J is TRBJ2-3 and V is TRBV5-1; 9 bases align to TRBD2. The CDR3 runs to 16 residues. V shed 5 bases and J 0 bases; nucleotides not matched to a gene: 7. The germline gives CDR1 SGHRS, CDR2 YFSETQ. CDR3 protein: CASRETSGSSTDTQYF. The CDR3 region has the DNA TGCGCCAGCAGGGAAACTAGCGGGTCTAGCACAGATACGCAGTATTTT. The full variable domain, in which reference TRBV5-1 and TRBJ2-3 provide the parts outside the CDR3, is KAGVTQTPRYLIKTRGQQVTLSCSPISGHRSVSWYQQTPGQGLQFLFEYFSETQRNKGNFPGRFSGRQFSNSRSEMNVSTLELGDSALYLCASRETSGSSTDTQYFGPGTRLTVL.

The chain links TRBV5-1 to TRBJ1-5; no clear D. The CDR3 has 13 residues. V was trimmed by 3 bases and J by 1 base, leaving 5 bases between them. Per the germline V gene, CDR1 is SGHRS and CDR2 is YFSETQ. The CDR3 reads CASSSGSNQPQHF. In DNA form, the CDR3 reads TGCGCCAGCAGCTCGGGAAGCAATCAGCCCCAGCATTTT. Variable domain in full (rest from reference TRBV5-1 and TRBJ1-5): KAGVTQTPRYLIKTRGQQVTLSCSPISGHRSVSWYQQTPGQGLQFLFEYFSETQRNKGNFPGRFSGRQFSNSRSEMNVSTLELGDSALYLCASSSGSNQPQHFGDGTRLSIL.

The V and J genes are TRBV6-6 and TRBJ1-1; D is perhaps TRBD1 (5 bases). This CDR3 contains 14 residues. CDR1 and CDR2 (germline): MNHNY, SVGAGI (reference sequence). V lost 1 base and J lost 4, with 10 bases in between. CDR3 sequence (DNA): TGTGCCAGCAGTTACTTGGGCAGGGTCACTGAAGCTTTCTTT. This translates into CASSYLGRVTEAFF.

The rearrangement joins TRBV10-2 to TRBJ2-1; TRBD2 matches 8 bases. The CDR3 length is 15 residues. CDR1 is WSHSY and CDR2 is SAAADI in the germline V gene. Trimming at V came to 4 bases and at J to 9 bases, leaving 11 bases not matched to a gene. Here the CDR3 DNA reads TGCGCCAGCAGTGTAACGTCGGGGGGGAGAGGTGAGCAGTTCTTC. Translated, it gives CASSVTSGGRGEQFF.

This chain links TRBV30 with TRBJ2-5, with TRBD2 as a possible D gene (5 bases). The J call may be mistaken, given a closer DNA end match to TRBJ2-7. The CDR3 is 14 amino acids. Per the germline V gene, CDR1 is GTSNPN and CDR2 is SVGIG (reference sequence). In DNA, the CDR3 is TGTGCCTGGGGGGAGACACGAGATTCCTACGAGCAGTACTTC. This translates into CAWGETRDSYEQYF.

The chain couples TRBV27 to TRBJ1-4, with 10 bases matching TRBD1. Germline CDR1 and CDR2: MNHEY and SMNVEV (reference sequence). CDR3 size: 15 residues. V shed 8 bases, J shed 4 bases, and the junction held 7 bases outside the gene matches. The CDR3 nucleotides read TGTGCCAGCGGCATACGGGACAGGGGTAATGAAAAACTGTTTTTT. Translation: CASGIRDRGNEKLFF.

V is TRBV11-2 and J is TRBJ1-1; tentatively, D is TRBD1 (6 bases). The germline V and J ends were trimmed by 1 base and 5 bases, with 11 bases remaining between them. This CDR3 has 14 amino acids. CDR1 is SGHAT and CDR2 is FQNNGV in the germline V gene. The chain's CDR3 is CASSLVGTGTEAFF. In DNA, the CDR3 is TGTGCCAGCAGCTTAGTCGGCACAGGGACTGAAGCTTTCTTT.

This chain uses TRBV19 with TRBJ2-2; weak D call: TRBD1 (5 bases). Germline V gene data show CDR1 as LNHDA and CDR2 as SQIVND (reference sequence). This CDR3 has 14 amino acids. Trimming stripped 10 bases from V and 6 bases from J, with 18 bases between. Written as DNA, the CDR3 is TGTGCCACCTCTGTGGGGCTGCGCGCCGGGGAGCTGTTTTTT. Protein: CATSVGLRAGELFF.